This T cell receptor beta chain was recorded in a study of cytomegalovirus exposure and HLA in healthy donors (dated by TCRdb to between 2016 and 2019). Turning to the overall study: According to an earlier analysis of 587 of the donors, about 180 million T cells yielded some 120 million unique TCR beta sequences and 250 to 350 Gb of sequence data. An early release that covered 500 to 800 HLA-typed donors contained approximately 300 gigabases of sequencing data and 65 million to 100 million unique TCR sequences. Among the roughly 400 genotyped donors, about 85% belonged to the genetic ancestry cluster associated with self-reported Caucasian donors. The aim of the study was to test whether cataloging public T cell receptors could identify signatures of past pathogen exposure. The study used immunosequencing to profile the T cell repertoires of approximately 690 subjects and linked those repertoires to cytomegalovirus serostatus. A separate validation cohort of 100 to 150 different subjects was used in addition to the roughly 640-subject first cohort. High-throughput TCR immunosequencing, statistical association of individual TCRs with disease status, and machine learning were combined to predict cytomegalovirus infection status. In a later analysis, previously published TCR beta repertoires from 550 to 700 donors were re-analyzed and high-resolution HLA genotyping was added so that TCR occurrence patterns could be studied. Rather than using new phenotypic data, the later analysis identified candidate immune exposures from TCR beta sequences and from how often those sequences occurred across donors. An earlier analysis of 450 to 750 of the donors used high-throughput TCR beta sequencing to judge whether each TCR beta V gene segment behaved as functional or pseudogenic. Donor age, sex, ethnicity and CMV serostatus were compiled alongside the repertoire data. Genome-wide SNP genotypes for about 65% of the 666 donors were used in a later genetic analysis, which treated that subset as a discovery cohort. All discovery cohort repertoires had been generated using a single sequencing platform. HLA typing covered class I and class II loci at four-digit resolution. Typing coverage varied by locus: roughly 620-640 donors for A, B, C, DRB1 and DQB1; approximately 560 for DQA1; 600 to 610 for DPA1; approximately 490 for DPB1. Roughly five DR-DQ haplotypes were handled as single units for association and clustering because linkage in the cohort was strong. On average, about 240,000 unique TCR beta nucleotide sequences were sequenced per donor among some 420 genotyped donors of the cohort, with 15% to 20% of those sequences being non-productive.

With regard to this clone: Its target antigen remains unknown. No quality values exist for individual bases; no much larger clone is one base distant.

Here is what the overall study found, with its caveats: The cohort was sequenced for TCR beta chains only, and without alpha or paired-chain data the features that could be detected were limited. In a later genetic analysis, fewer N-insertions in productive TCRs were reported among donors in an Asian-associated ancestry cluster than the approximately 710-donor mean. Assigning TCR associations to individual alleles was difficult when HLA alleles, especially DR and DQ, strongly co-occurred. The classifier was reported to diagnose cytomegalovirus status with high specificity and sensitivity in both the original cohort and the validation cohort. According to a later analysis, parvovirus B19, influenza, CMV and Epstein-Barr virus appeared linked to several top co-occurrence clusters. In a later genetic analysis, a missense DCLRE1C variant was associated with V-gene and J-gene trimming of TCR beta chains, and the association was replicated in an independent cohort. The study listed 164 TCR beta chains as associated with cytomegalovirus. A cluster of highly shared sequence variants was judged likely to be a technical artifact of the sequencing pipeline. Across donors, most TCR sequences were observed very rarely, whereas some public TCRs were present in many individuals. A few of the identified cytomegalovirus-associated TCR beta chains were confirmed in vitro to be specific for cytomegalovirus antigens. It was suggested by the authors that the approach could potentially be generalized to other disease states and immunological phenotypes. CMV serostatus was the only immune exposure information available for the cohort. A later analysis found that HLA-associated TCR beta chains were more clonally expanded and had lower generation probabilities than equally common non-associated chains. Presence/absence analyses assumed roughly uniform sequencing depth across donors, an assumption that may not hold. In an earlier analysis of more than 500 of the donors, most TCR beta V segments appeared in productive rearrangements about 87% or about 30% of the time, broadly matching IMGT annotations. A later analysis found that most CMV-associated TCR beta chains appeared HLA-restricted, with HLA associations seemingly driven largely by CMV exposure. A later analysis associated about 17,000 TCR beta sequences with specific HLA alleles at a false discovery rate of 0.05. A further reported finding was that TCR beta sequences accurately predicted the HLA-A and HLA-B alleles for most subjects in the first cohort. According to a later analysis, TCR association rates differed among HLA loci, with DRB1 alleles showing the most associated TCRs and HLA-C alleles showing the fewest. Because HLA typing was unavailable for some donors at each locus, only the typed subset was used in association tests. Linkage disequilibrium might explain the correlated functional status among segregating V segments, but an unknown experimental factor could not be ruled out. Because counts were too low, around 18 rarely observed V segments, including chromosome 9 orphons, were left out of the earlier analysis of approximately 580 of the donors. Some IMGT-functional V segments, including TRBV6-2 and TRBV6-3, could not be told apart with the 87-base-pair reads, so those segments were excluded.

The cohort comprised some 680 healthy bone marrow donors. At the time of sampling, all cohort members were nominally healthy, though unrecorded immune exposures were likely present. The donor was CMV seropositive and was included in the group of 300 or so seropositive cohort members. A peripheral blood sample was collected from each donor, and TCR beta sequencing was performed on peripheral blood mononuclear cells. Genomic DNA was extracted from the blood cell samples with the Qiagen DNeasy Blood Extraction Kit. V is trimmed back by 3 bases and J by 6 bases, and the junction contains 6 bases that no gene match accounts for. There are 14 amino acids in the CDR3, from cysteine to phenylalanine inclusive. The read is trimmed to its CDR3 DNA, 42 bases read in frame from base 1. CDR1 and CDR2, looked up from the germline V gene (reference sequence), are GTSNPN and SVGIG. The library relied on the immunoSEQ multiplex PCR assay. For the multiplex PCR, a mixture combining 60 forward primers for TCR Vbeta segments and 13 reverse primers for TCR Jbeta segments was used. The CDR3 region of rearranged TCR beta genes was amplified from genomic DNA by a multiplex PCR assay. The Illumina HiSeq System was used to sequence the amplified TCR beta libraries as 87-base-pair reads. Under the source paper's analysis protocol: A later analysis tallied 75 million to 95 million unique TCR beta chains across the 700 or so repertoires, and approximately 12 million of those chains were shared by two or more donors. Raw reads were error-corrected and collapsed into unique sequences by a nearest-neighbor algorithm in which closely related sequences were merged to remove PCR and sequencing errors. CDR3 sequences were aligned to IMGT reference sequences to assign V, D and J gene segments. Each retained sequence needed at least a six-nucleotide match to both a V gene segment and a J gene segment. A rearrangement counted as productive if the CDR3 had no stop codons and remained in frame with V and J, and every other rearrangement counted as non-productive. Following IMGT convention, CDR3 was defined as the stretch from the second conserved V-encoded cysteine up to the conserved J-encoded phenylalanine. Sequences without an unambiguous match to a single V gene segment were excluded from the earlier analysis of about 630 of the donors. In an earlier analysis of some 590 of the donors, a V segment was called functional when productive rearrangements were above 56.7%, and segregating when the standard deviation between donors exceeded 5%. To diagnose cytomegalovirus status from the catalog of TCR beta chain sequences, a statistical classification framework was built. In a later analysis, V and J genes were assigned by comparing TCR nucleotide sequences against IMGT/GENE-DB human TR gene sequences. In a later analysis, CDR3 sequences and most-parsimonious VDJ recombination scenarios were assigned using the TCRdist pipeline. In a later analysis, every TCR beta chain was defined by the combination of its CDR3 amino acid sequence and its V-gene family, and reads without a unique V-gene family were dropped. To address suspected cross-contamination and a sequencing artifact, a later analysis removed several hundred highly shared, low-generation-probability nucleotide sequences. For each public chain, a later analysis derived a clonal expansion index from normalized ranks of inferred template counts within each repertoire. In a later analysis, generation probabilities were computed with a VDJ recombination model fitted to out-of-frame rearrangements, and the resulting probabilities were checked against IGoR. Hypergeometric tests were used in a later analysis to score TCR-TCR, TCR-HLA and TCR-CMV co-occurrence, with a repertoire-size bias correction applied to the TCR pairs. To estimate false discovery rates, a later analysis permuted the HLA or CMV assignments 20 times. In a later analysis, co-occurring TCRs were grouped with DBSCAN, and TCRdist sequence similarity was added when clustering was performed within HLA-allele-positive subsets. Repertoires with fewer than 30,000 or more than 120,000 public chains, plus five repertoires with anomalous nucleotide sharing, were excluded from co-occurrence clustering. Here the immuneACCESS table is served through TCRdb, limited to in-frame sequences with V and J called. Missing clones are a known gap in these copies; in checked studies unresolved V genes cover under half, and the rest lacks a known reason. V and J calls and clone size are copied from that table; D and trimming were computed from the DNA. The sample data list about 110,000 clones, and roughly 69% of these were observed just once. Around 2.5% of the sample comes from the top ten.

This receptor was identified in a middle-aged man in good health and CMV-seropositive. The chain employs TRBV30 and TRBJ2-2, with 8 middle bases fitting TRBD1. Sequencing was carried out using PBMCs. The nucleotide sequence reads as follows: TGTGCCTGGAGAGTTCCAGGGGGCTCCGGGGAGCTGTTTTTT. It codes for CAWRVPGGSGELFF.